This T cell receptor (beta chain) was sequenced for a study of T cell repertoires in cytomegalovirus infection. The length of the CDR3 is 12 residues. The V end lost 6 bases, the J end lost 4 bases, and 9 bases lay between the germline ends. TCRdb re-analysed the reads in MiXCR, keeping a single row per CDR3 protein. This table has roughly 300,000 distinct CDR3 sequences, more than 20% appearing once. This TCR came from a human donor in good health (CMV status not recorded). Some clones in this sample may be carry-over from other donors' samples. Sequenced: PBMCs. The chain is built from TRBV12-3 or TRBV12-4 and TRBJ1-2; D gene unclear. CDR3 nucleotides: TGTGCCAGCAGGGGCGCGACCTATGGCTACACCTTC. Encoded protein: CASRGATYGYTF.